This TCR beta chain was recovered during a study of T cells in Graves' hyperthyroidism and ophthalmopathy. Regions amplified from RNA transcripts were the TCR beta CDR3 regions. Primed by the HTBI set, a first-round RT-PCR was run on the TCR CDR3. TCRdb reanalysed the multiplex PCR reads using MiXCR and keeps one entry per CDR3 protein. The repertoire holds some 800,000 distinct CDR3 sequences, with around 38% as singletons. Together with thyroid ultrasound, orbital computed tomography, serum thyroxine and TRAb, clinical symptoms were used for diagnoses. This TCR was sampled from a man aged 18 to 35 with Graves' hyperthyroidism. The sample taken for sequencing was blood.

The CDR3 DNA is TGTGCCAGCAGCTTGGCCGCGGACAGGGGGCCTTCACCCCTCCACTTT. Translated: CASSLAADRGPSPLHF. The V gene is TRBV5-5, the J gene TRBJ1-6; 11 bases align to TRBD1. Germline CDR1 and CDR2: SGHKS and YYEKEE (reference sequence). This CDR3 comprises 16 residues. The J segment lost 9 bases and the V segment lost 0 bases, leaving 5 bases of the junction unmatched.